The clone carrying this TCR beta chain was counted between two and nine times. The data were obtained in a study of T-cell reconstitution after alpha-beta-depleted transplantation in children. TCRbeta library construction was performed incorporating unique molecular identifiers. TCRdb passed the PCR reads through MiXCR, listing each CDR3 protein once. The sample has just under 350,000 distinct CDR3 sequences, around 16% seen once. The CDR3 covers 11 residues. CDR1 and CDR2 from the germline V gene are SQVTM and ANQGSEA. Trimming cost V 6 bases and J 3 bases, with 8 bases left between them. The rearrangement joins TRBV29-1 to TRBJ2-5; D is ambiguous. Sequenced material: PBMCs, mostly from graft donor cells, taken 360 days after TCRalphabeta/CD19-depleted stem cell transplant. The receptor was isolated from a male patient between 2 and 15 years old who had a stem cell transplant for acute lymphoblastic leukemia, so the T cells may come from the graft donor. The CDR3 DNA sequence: TGCAGCGTCCGTAAGAAAGAGACCCAGTACTTC. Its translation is CSVRKKETQYF.